This T cell receptor beta chain was documented in a study of sequential checkpoint blockade in melanoma. About the research overall: Randomization was 1:1 between first-line nivolumab→ipilimumab and ipilimumab→nivolumab. Maintenance nivolumab came after either treatment sequence.

The treatment is: randomized to nivolumab then ipilimumab (arm A) or the reverse (arm B). No patient had prior DNA-damaging chemotherapy. Live CD3+CD8+ CD19− CD56− cells were sorted from PBMCs. This clone is labeled as medium-sized. A junction end diverges from the germline sequence, so it may reflect a read error. Some clones are missing from TCRdb's copy, which holds only in-frame ones; the method was immunoSEQ multiplex PCR. The top ten hold about a third of the sample, which has roughly 15,000 clones, approximately 78% seen once. Sample: CD8+ T cells sorted from blood (inferred from file names), taken from a patient given nivolumab and ipilimumab in sequence. The origin of this receptor is a human donor with melanoma.

The CDR3 DNA sequence: TGTGCCAGCAGCGCTACTAGCGGGGCCGCTTTATTC. Translated: CASSATSGAALF. V gene TRBV7-9 combines with J gene TRBJ2-7; 10 nucleotides match TRBD2. CDR3 length: 12 amino acids. Germline lookup yields CDR1 SEHNR and CDR2 FQNEAQ (reference sequence). The variable domain in full, with the rest retrieved from reference TRBV7-9 and TRBJ2-7, is DTGVSQNPRHKITKRGQNVTFRCDPISEHNRLYWYRQTLGQGPEFLTYFQNEAQLEKSRLLSDRFSAERPKGSFSTLEIQRTEQGDSAMYLCASSATSGAALFGPGTRLTVT.